The source of this T cell receptor beta chain is a study of cytomegalovirus exposure and HLA in healthy donors. Overall study results and limits: The classifier, whose performance was assessed in both the original and validation cohorts, reportedly diagnosed cytomegalovirus status with high specificity and sensitivity. About 87% or about 30% of the time was how often most TCR beta V segments were productive, according to an earlier analysis. Most TCR sequences were uncommon, yet certain public TCRs appeared in many donors.

The junction had 13 bases not matched to a gene; V was cut back by 3 bases and J by 6 bases. This CDR3 has 17 amino acids. CDR1 is SGHAT and CDR2 is FQNNGV in the germline V gene. Primers included in the PCR were 60 Vbeta and 13 Jbeta primers. Authors' data handling: In a later analysis, of around 83 million unique beta chains, roughly 9.9 million appeared in at least two donors. Only in-frame clones appear in the TCRdb table, and some are missing; sequencing was by immunoSEQ multiplex PCR. D and trimming come from the DNA, and the V and J calls and clone size come from that table. The sample lists some 170,000 clones; just over 70% were seen once. Details on this clone: Antigen: not known.

The receptor's source is a human donor in good health. The chain combines TRBV11-2 with TRBJ2-1; 8 bases match TRBD2. The sequencing input was PBMCs. CDR3 DNA: TGTGCCAGCAGCTTTAAATCCCCGGGACTAGTTCGCAATGAGCAGTTCTTC. Protein: CASSFKSPGLVRNEQFF.